The text below deals with one T cell receptor beta chain. The record originates from a study of control samples from healthy donors and cancer patients. Repertoires were generated with immunoSEQ multiplex PCR, while TCRdb's copy carries only in-frame clones and drops some. The sample contains roughly 170,000 clones, around nine tenths of which appear only once. The sequenced material came from blood. This TCR came from a woman in her 30s in good health.

The CDR3 nucleotides read TGTGCAAGTCGCTTCTACCGATGGACAGGAGAGAGTTGCAATCAGCCCCAGCATTTT. It yields the protein CASRFYRWTGESCNQPQHF. V is TRBV12-2 and J is TRBJ1-5; the table assigns TRBD1, which was not confirmed against the DNA. TRBV12-2 is classified as a pseudogene. The CDR3 has 19 residues.